Listed here are 32 T cell receptor beta chains from one sample, sequenced in a study of cytomegalovirus exposure and HLA in healthy donors. PCR primers comprised 60 Vbeta and 13 Jbeta primers. Profiled with immunoSEQ multiplex PCR; TCRdb holds only in-frame clones, not every one. The sample lists some 150,000 clones, approximately 71% seen once, with 3% to 3.5% in the top ten. Sequencing input: PBMCs. These receptors were obtained from a man in his forties in good health and CMV-seronegative.

The chain carries TRBV6-1 and TRBJ1-1, with 8 bases lining up with TRBD1. V was pared by 6 bases and J by 8 bases, with 8 bases of the junction left unmatched. The CDR3 sequence is 13 residues long. The germline CDR1 and CDR2 sequences are MNHNS and SASEGT. Here the CDR3 DNA reads TGTGCCAGCAGCCGGCCTGGACAGGGCGAAGCTTTCTTT. Translating it yields CASSRPGQGEAFF.

The chain recombines TRBV5-1 with TRBJ2-3, with 9 bases that match TRBD1. CDR1 is SGHRS and CDR2 is YFSETQ in the germline V gene. Unmatched junction bases numbered 5, after V lost 2 bases and J lost 4 bases. The CDR3 spans 15 residues. CDR3 sequence: CASSFWGQGSDTQYF. For the CDR3, the DNA is TGCGCCAGCAGCTTCTGGGGACAGGGTTCAGATACGCAGTATTTT. Full variable domain (missing parts from reference TRBV5-1 and TRBJ2-3): KAGVTQTPRYLIKTRGQQVTLSCSPISGHRSVSWYQQTPGQGLQFLFEYFSETQRNKGNFPGRFSGRQFSNSRSEMNVSTLELGDSALYLCASSFWGQGSDTQYFGPGTRLTVL.

J is TRBJ2-1 and V is TRBV2; 13 bases are a match to TRBD2. J lost 7 bases, V lost 1 base, and 4 bases had no gene match. This CDR3 has 16 residues. The V gene's germline CDR1 is SNHLY and CDR2 FYNNEI. This CDR3 is CASSEGLAGGLNEQFF. Written as DNA, the CDR3 is TGTGCCAGCAGTGAAGGACTAGCGGGGGGCCTAAATGAGCAGTTCTTC.

This clone was observed a few times. The CDR3: CASSDSQETQYF. CDR3 DNA sequence: TGCGCCAGCTCAGACAGTCAAGAGACCCAGTACTTC. The chain recombines TRBV5-1 with TRBJ2-5; maybe TRBD1 (5 bases). CDR3 length: 12 amino acids. From germline, CDR1 is SGHRS and CDR2 YFSETQ. The V and J ends lost 7 bases and 2 bases respectively, with 9 bases between them.

The chain combines TRBV27 with TRBJ2-3; TRBD2 might be the D (7 bases). Trimming removed 3 bases from V and 6 bases from J, with 13 bases in between. This CDR3 is 14 amino acids long. Germline assignment: CDR1 MNHEY and CDR2 SMNVEV (reference sequence). CDR3: CASSFGRGADTQYF. DNA of the CDR3: TGTGCCAGCAGTTTTGGCCGGGGGGCTGATACGCAGTATTTT.

The CDR3 is CASSLTRTYNEQFF. As DNA, the CDR3 is TGTGCCAGCAGCTTAACGAGGACCTACAATGAGCAGTTCTTC. This chain uses TRBV5-6 with TRBJ2-1, with unresolved D. V lost 2 bases and J 2 bases, leaving 8 bases between the germline ends. The CDR3 length is 14 residues. In germline, CDR1 is SGHDT, CDR2 YYEEEE.

The chain carries TRBV5-1 and TRBJ2-2; 9 bases are a match to TRBD1. From germline, CDR1 is SGHRS and CDR2 YFSETQ. J lost 4 bases, V lost 2 bases, and 6 bases had no gene match. The CDR3 is made up of 16 amino acids. CDR3 sequence: CASSFTGGDSTGELFF. In DNA, the CDR3 is TGCGCCAGCAGCTTTACAGGGGGCGACAGCACCGGGGAGCTGTTTTTT.

This rearrangement joins TRBV5-1 to TRBJ1-1; D gene unclear. The CDR3 length is 15 residues. CDR1 and CDR2 (germline): SGHRS, YFSETQ. The V and J ends lost 3 bases and 4 bases respectively, with 16 bases between them. CDR3 sequence (DNA): TGCGCCAGCAGCTGGGGTTTGACTGAGGGCACTGAAGCTTTCTTT. Its translation: CASSWGLTEGTEAFF.

Only one count was recorded for this clone. The chain combines TRBV18 with TRBJ2-1, with D possibly matching TRBD1 (6 bases). The CDR3 extends over 14 amino acids. The germline V gene encodes CDR1 KGHSH and CDR2 LQKENI. The ends were cut back, 6 bases at V and 7 bases at J, with 16 bases in the middle. CDR3 DNA: TGTGCCAGCTCTCCCTCACAGGGTCTAAATGAGCAGTTCTTC. Its translation is CASSPSQGLNEQFF.

The chain recombines TRBV5-5 with TRBJ2-5, with D hard to call. Per the germline V gene, CDR1 is SGHKS and CDR2 is YYEKEE (reference sequence). This CDR3 has 17 residues. V was shortened by 2 bases and J by 1 base, with 18 bases between the two germline ends. Here the CDR3 reads CASSLRTVTLSQETQYF. In nucleotides, the CDR3 is TGTGCCAGCAGCTTAAGAACCGTCACGCTATCCCAAGAGACCCAGTACTTC.

The chain has TRBV7-9 and TRBJ1-1, with D possibly TRBD1 on 5 matching bases. Trimming removed 2 bases at V and 7 bases at J, with 11 bases between. The CDR3 length is 13 residues. CDR1 and CDR2 (germline): SEHNR, FQNEAQ (reference sequence). CDR3 coding DNA: TGTGCCAGCAGCTTACCCTGGGGCCGTGAAGCTTTCTTT. It translates to CASSLPWGREAFF.

The chain carries TRBV5-1 and TRBJ2-5, with 7 bases matching TRBD2. The germline V gene encodes CDR1 SGHRS and CDR2 YFSETQ. There are 14 residues in the CDR3. Trimming at V came to 4 bases and at J to 4 bases, leaving 7 bases not matched to a gene. The CDR3 coding sequence is TGCGCCAGCAGCGGGGGGGTGTTCGGAGAGACCCAGTACTTC. Translated: CASSGGVFGETQYF.

The chain links TRBV7-9 to TRBJ1-2; 7 bases agree with TRBD1. This CDR3 comprises 14 residues. The V gene end was trimmed by 5 bases and the J gene end by 8 bases; junction bases not matched to a gene: 11. CDR1 is SEHNR, CDR2 FQNEAQ, per germline (reference sequence). This CDR3 reads CASSLYRQGWGYTF. DNA for the CDR3: TGTGCCAGCAGCCTTTACCGACAGGGTTGGGGCTACACCTTC.

This chain uses TRBV5-1 with TRBJ1-2; D perhaps matches TRBD1 (5 bases). From germline, CDR1 is SGHRS and CDR2 YFSETQ. This CDR3 contains 15 residues. V lost 2 bases and J lost 0, with 11 bases in between. CDR3 residues: CASSFGAPSNYGYTF. The CDR3 DNA is TGCGCCAGCAGCTTTGGGGCACCTTCTAACTATGGCTACACCTTC. The variable domain in full, completed from reference TRBV5-1 and TRBJ1-2, reads KAGVTQTPRYLIKTRGQQVTLSCSPISGHRSVSWYQQTPGQGLQFLFEYFSETQRNKGNFPGRFSGRQFSNSRSEMNVSTLELGDSALYLCASSFGAPSNYGYTFGSGTRLTVV.

This chain connects TRBV11-2 to TRBJ2-1; 8 bases align to TRBD1. There are 15 residues in the CDR3. With V trimmed by 8 bases and J by 3 bases, 9 bases remained unmatched. The germline CDR1 and CDR2 sequences are SGHAT and FQNNGV. The CDR3 is CASDDYRGIYNEQFF. DNA of the CDR3: TGTGCCAGCGATGACTACAGGGGGATCTACAATGAGCAGTTCTTC. Drawing the rest from reference TRBV11-2 and TRBJ2-1, the complete variable domain is EAGVAQSPRYKIIEKRQSVAFWCNPISGHATLYWYQQILGQGPKLLIQFQNNGVVDDSQLPKDRFSAERLKGVDSTLKIQPAKLEDSAVYLCASDDYRGIYNEQFFGPGTRLTVL.

The chain has TRBV18 and TRBJ2-7, with D possibly being TRBD2 (5 bases). V was clipped by 3 bases and J by 2 bases, with 8 bases between them. This CDR3 region has 13 residues. Germline V gene sequence: CDR1 KGHSH, CDR2 LQKENI. The CDR3 DNA reads as TGTGCCAGCTCACCGGCGGGCACCTACGAGCAGTACTTC. Its protein product is CASSPAGTYEQYF.

This chain uses TRBV6-1 with TRBJ1-2, with D unresolved. V lost 1 base to trimming and J lost 4 bases, with 13 bases between them. CDR1 MNHNS and CDR2 SASEGT come from the germline V gene. The CDR3 length is 15 residues. CDR3 sequence: CASSEVLTNPYGYTF. The CDR3 bases are TGTGCCAGCAGTGAAGTCTTAACAAACCCCTATGGCTACACCTTC.

The chain employs TRBV5-6 and TRBJ2-6; 11 bases line up with TRBD1. The CDR3 has 15 amino acids. CDR1 and CDR2 (germline): SGHDT, YYEEEE. V dropped 10 bases and J dropped 2; count of bases not matched to a gene: 5. CDR3 in amino acids: CAGGQGATGANVLTF. In DNA, the CDR3 is TGTGCCGGAGGACAGGGGGCGACTGGGGCCAACGTCCTGACTTTC. The full variable domain, rest sourced from reference TRBV5-6 and TRBJ2-6, is DAGVTQSPTHLIKTRGQQVTLRCSPKSGHDTVSWYQQALGQGPQFIFQYYEEEERQRGNFPDRFSGHQFPNYSSELNVNALLLGDSALYLCAGGQGATGANVLTFGAGSRLTVL.

V gene TRBV7-6 combines with J gene TRBJ2-3; TRBD1 is a possible D gene (6 bases). V dropped 2 bases and J dropped 3 bases, with 9 bases sitting between them. The CDR3 covers 14 residues. Germline loops: CDR1 SGHVS, CDR2 FNYEAQ. CDR3 sequence reads: CASSLQGPTDTQYF. In DNA, the CDR3 is TGTGCCAGCAGCTTACAGGGGCCGACAGATACGCAGTATTTT.

The chain has TRBV28 and TRBJ1-1; 9 bases match TRBD1. V dropped 5 bases and J dropped 11; count of bases not matched to a gene: 9. The CDR3 runs 13 residues. The germline V gene has CDR1 MDHEN and CDR2 SYDVKM. The CDR3 bases are TGTGCCAGCAGTAGGACAGGGGTTAGTGGGGCTTTCTTT. Protein sequence: CASSRTGVSGAFF. Based on the CDR3 plus reference TRBV28 and TRBJ1-1, the full variable domain is DVKVTQSSRYLVKRTGEKVFLECVQDMDHENMFWYRQDPGLGLRLIYFSYDVKMKEKGDIPEGYSVSREKKERFSLILESASTNQTSMYLCASSRTGVSGAFFGQGTRLTVV.

The chain couples TRBV5-4 to TRBJ2-1; TRBD1 is a possible D gene (6 bases). Germline V lookup: CDR1 SGHNT, CDR2 YYREEE (reference sequence). CDR3 size: 16 residues. V was trimmed by 1 base and J by 10 bases, leaving 21 bases between them. CDR3 coding DNA: TGTGCCAGCAGCTTGTCGGACAGCCTCCTGATCAGCGAGCAGTTCTTC. Its translation is CASSLSDSLLISEQFF.

The chain recombines TRBV25-1 with TRBJ1-2; TRBD1 aligns across 7 bases. Trimming at V came to 8 bases and at J to 1 base, leaving 7 bases not matched to a gene. The CDR3 sequence is 14 residues long. The germline V gene has CDR1 MGHDK and CDR2 SYGVNS. CDR3: CASVKTGINYGYTF. The CDR3 DNA follows: TGTGCCAGCGTGAAGACAGGGATTAACTATGGCTACACCTTC.

This rearrangement joins TRBV15 to TRBJ2-3; the match to TRBD1 covers 10 bases. This CDR3 is 18 amino acids long. CDR1 and CDR2 from the germline V gene are LNHNV and YYDKDF (reference sequence). V dropped 4 bases and J dropped 1; count of bases not matched to a gene: 11. The CDR3 reads CATSNPGTGVFGTDTQYF. The CDR3 DNA sequence: TGTGCCACCAGCAACCCCGGGACAGGGGTATTTGGCACAGATACGCAGTATTTT.

This chain connects TRBV4-1 to TRBJ1-2, with D unresolved. The CDR3 totals 13 residues. V dropped 1 base and J dropped 3 bases, with 6 bases sitting between them. Germline CDR1 and CDR2: MGHRA and YSYEKL. CDR3 DNA sequence: TGCGCCAGCAGCCAAGCAGGCGACTATGGCTACACCTTC. Translating gives CASSQAGDYGYTF.

The rearrangement links TRBV7-3 to TRBJ1-2; TRBD1 might be the D (6 bases). In germline, CDR1 is SGHTA, CDR2 FQGTGA. V was trimmed by 5 bases and J by 4 bases, leaving 17 bases between them. There are 15 residues in the CDR3. CDR3 sequence: CASSPQGNQGYGYTF. The CDR3 DNA is TGTGCCAGCAGCCCACAGGGTAATCAGGGCTATGGCTACACCTTC.

This chain's CDR3 is CASRRDTTTASYEQYF. The CDR3 coding sequence is TGTGCCAGCAGACGGGACACCACTACCGCTTCCTACGAGCAGTACTTC. The genes are TRBV27 and TRBJ2-7; possibly TRBD1 for D (6 bases). The germline CDR1 and CDR2 sequences are MNHEY and SMNVEV (reference sequence). Trimming stripped 6 bases from V and 1 base from J, with 19 bases between. There are 16 residues in the CDR3.

This chain joins TRBV5-1 and TRBJ2-1, with TRBD1 identical over 9 bases. CDR1 is SGHRS, CDR2 YFSETQ, per germline. The CDR3 has 16 amino acids. The trim removed 4 bases at V and 6 bases at J, leaving 11 bases unmatched. CDR3 DNA: TGCGCCAGCAGCGCCGATCCGGGACAGGGCTCCAATGAGCAGTTCTTC. Residues: CASSADPGQGSNEQFF. The whole variable domain, remainder taken from reference TRBV5-1 and TRBJ2-1, is KAGVTQTPRYLIKTRGQQVTLSCSPISGHRSVSWYQQTPGQGLQFLFEYFSETQRNKGNFPGRFSGRQFSNSRSEMNVSTLELGDSALYLCASSADPGQGSNEQFFGPGTRLTVL.

The chain couples TRBV11-2 to TRBJ1-1; a weak D match, TRBD1 (6 bases). Germline CDR1 is SGHAT and CDR2 is FQNNGV. Trimming left V 2 bases short and J 0 bases short, with 7 bases between. The CDR3 extends over 14 amino acids. CDR3 DNA sequence: TGTGCCAGCAGCTTATCAGGGGTGAACACTGAAGCTTTCTTT. Its translation: CASSLSGVNTEAFF. The entire variable domain, with the rest obtained from reference TRBV11-2 and TRBJ1-1, is as follows: EAGVAQSPRYKIIEKRQSVAFWCNPISGHATLYWYQQILGQGPKLLIQFQNNGVVDDSQLPKDRFSAERLKGVDSTLKIQPAKLEDSAVYLCASSLSGVNTEAFFGQGTRLTVV.

This clone was seen only once. The chain recombines TRBV6-1 with TRBJ2-5, with TRBD2 as a possible D gene (5 bases). The last part of the DNA fits TRBJ2-7 better; the J call may be wrong. Germline CDR1 and CDR2: MNHNS and SASEGT. The CDR3 consists of 10 residues. CDR3 amino acids: CAGGSYEQYF. The CDR3 DNA follows: TGTGCCGGAGGCTCCTACGAGCAGTACTTC.

The gene calls are TRBV6-1 and TRBJ2-2; D not resolved. V lost 1 base and J lost 9, with 9 bases in between. The CDR3 spans 13 residues. Germline V CDR1 and CDR2: MNHNS, SASEGT. DNA for the CDR3: TGTGCCAGCAGTGAAGGGTCCCTACGGGAGCTGTTTTTT. Protein product: CASSEGSLRELFF.

The chain uses TRBV9 and TRBJ2-5, with D unclear. The length of the CDR3 is 14 residues. Trimming left V 4 bases short and J 5 bases short, with 15 bases between. Germline V CDR1 and CDR2: SGDLS, YYNGEE. This CDR3 reads CASSPSGEVETQYF. The CDR3 DNA follows: TGTGCCAGCAGCCCCAGTGGCGAGGTGGAGACCCAGTACTTC. The entire variable domain, with the rest obtained from reference TRBV9 and TRBJ2-5, is as follows: DSGVTQTPKHLITATGQRVTLRCSPRSGDLSVYWYQQSLDQGLQFLIQYYNGEERAKGNILERFSAQQFPDLHSELNLSSLELGDSALYFCASSPSGEVETQYFGPGTRLLVL.

V and J are TRBV9 and TRBJ2-6; unclear D gene. CDR3 size: 15 residues. The V end lost 3 bases, the J end lost 0 bases, and 7 bases lay between the germline ends. Germline CDR1 reads SGDLS; CDR2 reads YYNGEE. The CDR3 nucleotides are TGTGCCAGCAGCGCGCAGGACTCTGGGGCCAACGTCCTGACTTTC. Its protein product is CASSAQDSGANVLTF. The full variable domain, in which reference TRBV9 and TRBJ2-6 provide the parts outside the CDR3, is DSGVTQTPKHLITATGQRVTLRCSPRSGDLSVYWYQQSLDQGLQFLIQYYNGEERAKGNILERFSAQQFPDLHSELNLSSLELGDSALYFCASSAQDSGANVLTFGAGSRLTVL.